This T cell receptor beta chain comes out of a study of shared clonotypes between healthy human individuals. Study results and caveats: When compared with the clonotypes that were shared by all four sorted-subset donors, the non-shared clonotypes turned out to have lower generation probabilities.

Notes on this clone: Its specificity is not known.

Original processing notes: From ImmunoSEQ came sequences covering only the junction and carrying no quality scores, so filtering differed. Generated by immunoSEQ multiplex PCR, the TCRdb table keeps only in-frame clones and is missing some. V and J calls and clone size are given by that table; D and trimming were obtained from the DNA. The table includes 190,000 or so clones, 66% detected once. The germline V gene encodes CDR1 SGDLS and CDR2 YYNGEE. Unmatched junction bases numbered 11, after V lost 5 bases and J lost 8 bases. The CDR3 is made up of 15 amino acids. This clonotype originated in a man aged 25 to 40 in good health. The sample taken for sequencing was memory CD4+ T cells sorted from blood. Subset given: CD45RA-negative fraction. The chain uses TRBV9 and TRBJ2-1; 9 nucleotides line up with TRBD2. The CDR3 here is CASRGDTSGLYEQFF. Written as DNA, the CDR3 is TGTGCCAGCAGGGGGGACACTAGCGGGCTTTATGAGCAGTTCTTC. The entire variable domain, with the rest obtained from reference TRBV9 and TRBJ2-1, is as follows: DSGVTQTPKHLITATGQRVTLRCSPRSGDLSVYWYQQSLDQGLQFLIQYYNGEERAKGNILERFSAQQFPDLHSELNLSSLELGDSALYFCASRGDTSGLYEQFFGPGTRLTVL.